This entry lists 21 T cell receptor beta chains sequenced from one sample in a study of tumor-infiltrating lymphocytes in localized non-small cell lung cancer. Profiled with immunoSEQ multiplex PCR; TCRdb holds only in-frame clones, not every one. The sample yields some 15,000 clones, 65% to 85% seen once. Sample: lung tumor tissue. The receptors stem from a human donor with non-small cell lung cancer.

The rearrangement uses TRBV5-5 and TRBJ2-1; no clear D. V was pared by 0 bases and J by 0 bases, with 10 bases between. Germline assignment: CDR1 SGHKS and CDR2 YYEKEE (reference sequence). This CDR3 contains 16 residues. DNA for the CDR3: TGTGCCAGCAGCTTGGCCCCCATTAGCTCCTACAATGAGCAGTTCTTC. Encoded protein: CASSLAPISSYNEQFF.

This clone has a handful of counts. V usage is TRBV14 and J usage is TRBJ1-2; D unresolved. Germline V gene lookup returns CDR1 SGHDN and CDR2 FVKESK. The ends were cut back, 0 bases at V and 7 bases at J, with 12 bases in the middle. CDR3 length: 14 amino acids. The chain's CDR3 is CASSQDRVPLGYTF. The CDR3, as DNA: TGTGCCAGCAGCCAAGATCGGGTTCCCCTTGGCTACACCTTC.

V is TRBV28 and J is TRBJ2-4; D unresolved. The V end lost 4 bases, the J end lost 0 bases, and 10 bases lay between the germline ends. The CDR3 has 15 amino acids. Germline loops: CDR1 MDHEN, CDR2 SYDVKM. The CDR3 loop reads CASSSRSLAKNIQYF. In nucleotides, the CDR3 is TGTGCCAGCAGTTCCAGATCCCTAGCCAAAAACATTCAGTACTTC.

CDR3 DNA sequence: TGTGCCAGTAGTATATTCCAGGGGGCGAGGACAGATACGCAGTATTTT. Protein sequence: CASSIFQGARTDTQYF. The chain employs TRBV19 and TRBJ2-3; TRBD1 matches at 8 bases. This CDR3 region has 16 residues. V lost 2 bases and J lost 3; bases outside the gene matches: 7. The germline gives CDR1 LNHDA, CDR2 SQIVND (reference sequence).

The rearrangement joins TRBV6-6 to TRBJ1-4; D not resolved. This CDR3 has 14 residues. V was cut by 0 bases and J by 4 bases, with 6 bases left in between. CDR1 MNHNY and CDR2 SVGAGI come from the germline V gene (reference sequence). The CDR3 spells CASSYSRSNEKLFF. CDR3 sequence (DNA): TGTGCCAGCAGTTACTCGAGAAGTAATGAAAAACTGTTTTTT.

The chain recombines TRBV6-6 with TRBJ1-2, with D unclear. The CDR3 spans 16 residues. Trimming removed 6 bases at V and 2 bases at J, with 19 bases between. Germline CDR1 MNHNY, CDR2 SVGAGI (reference sequence). In nucleotides, the CDR3 is TGTGCCAGCAGGCCCGGAAATAAAGCATACAACTATGGCTACACCTTC. This codes for CASRPGNKAYNYGYTF.

The chain combines TRBV5-1 with TRBJ1-1; TRBD1 agrees at 8 bases. The CDR3 extends over 15 amino acids. The germline CDR1 and CDR2 sequences are SGHRS and YFSETQ. V lost 0 bases to trimming and J lost 1 base; unmatched junction nucleotides: 2. CDR3 region: CASSLGQGKNTEAFF. The DNA of the CDR3 is TGCGCCAGCAGCTTGGGACAGGGGAAGAACACTGAAGCTTTCTTT. Filled out from reference TRBV5-1 and TRBJ1-1, the complete variable domain reads KAGVTQTPRYLIKTRGQQVTLSCSPISGHRSVSWYQQTPGQGLQFLFEYFSETQRNKGNFPGRFSGRQFSNSRSEMNVSTLELGDSALYLCASSLGQGKNTEAFFGQGTRLTVV.

The V gene is TRBV2, the J gene TRBJ1-5, with D maybe TRBD1 (5 bases). This CDR3 has 15 amino acids. V was cut by 8 bases and J by 3 bases, with 17 bases left in between. The germline gives CDR1 SNHLY, CDR2 FYNNEI. The DNA for the CDR3 is TGTGCCAGCGCCCAGATAGGGGCGGACAATCAGCCCCAGCATTTT. It encodes CASAQIGADNQPQHF.

V usage is TRBV5-4 and J usage is TRBJ2-3; no clear D gene. The CDR3 contains 14 residues. Trimming cost V 0 bases and J 5 bases, with 10 bases left between them. Germline V gene data show CDR1 as SGHNT and CDR2 as YYREEE (reference sequence). The CDR3: CASSLEVLVDTQYF. CDR3 nucleotide sequence: TGTGCCAGCAGCTTGGAGGTCTTGGTAGATACGCAGTATTTT.

The chain combines TRBV9 with TRBJ2-7; perhaps TRBD2 as D (6 bases). V was clipped by 4 bases and J by 5 bases, with 16 bases between them. CDR1 and CDR2 (germline): SGDLS, YYNGEE. This CDR3 is built from 14 residues. CDR3 region: CASSPGGEADEQYF. The CDR3, as DNA: TGTGCCAGCAGCCCTGGAGGGGAGGCCGACGAGCAGTACTTC.

The CDR3 nucleotides are TGTGCCAGTAGGGGGGACCCTGGGGCGACCCAGTACTTC. This gives the protein CASRGDPGATQYF. The chain combines TRBV19 with TRBJ2-5; the D gene could be TRBD1 or TRBD2 (5 bases each). Trimming took 6 bases from V and 7 from J, leaving 15 bases between them. CDR3 length: 13 residues. CDR1 and CDR2 from the germline V gene are LNHDA and SQIVND (reference sequence).

V is TRBV28 and J is TRBJ1-3; D might be TRBD1 (5 bases). The V gene's germline CDR1 is MDHEN and CDR2 SYDVKM. V was cut by 5 bases and J by 3 bases, with 20 bases left in between. This CDR3 region has 17 residues. Here the CDR3 DNA reads TGTGCCAGCAGTCCTGGGCCGGGACCGAGGTATGGAAACACCATATATTTT. Protein: CASSPGPGPRYGNTIYF. The whole variable domain, remainder taken from reference TRBV28 and TRBJ1-3, is DVKVTQSSRYLVKRTGEKVFLECVQDMDHENMFWYRQDPGLGLRLIYFSYDVKMKEKGDIPEGYSVSREKKERFSLILESASTNQTSMYLCASSPGPGPRYGNTIYFGEGSWLTVV.

V gene TRBV30 combines with J gene TRBJ2-7; weak D call: TRBD1 (5 bases). Germline V CDR1 and CDR2: GTSNPN, SVGIG (reference sequence). Trimming left V 1 base short and J 4 bases short, with 14 bases between. This CDR3 comprises 14 residues. The CDR3 reads CAWSGAPRVYEQYF. The CDR3 DNA is TGTGCCTGGAGTGGGGCCCCCAGGGTGTACGAGCAGTACTTC.

The chain couples TRBV27 to TRBJ1-6; D gene unclear. The CDR3 is 11 residues long. The germline V gene has CDR1 MNHEY and CDR2 SMNVEV (reference sequence). Trimming cost V 6 bases and J 10 bases, with 7 bases left between them. The CDR3 coding sequence is TGTGCCAGCAGCCTTCCCTCACCCCTCCACTTT. This translates into CASSLPSPLHF.

This chain uses TRBV5-1 with TRBJ2-5; TRBD2 matches 14 bases. The CDR3 has 17 amino acids. Germline V gene data show CDR1 as SGHRS and CDR2 as YFSETQ. J gave up 2 bases and V 4 bases, and 7 bases lay outside the gene matches. Here the CDR3 reads CASSPRLAGGIQETQYF. DNA of the CDR3: TGCGCCAGCAGCCCTAGACTAGCGGGGGGGATACAAGAGACCCAGTACTTC.

The chain combines TRBV19 with TRBJ1-5, with 9 positions matching TRBD1. CDR1 is LNHDA and CDR2 is SQIVND in the germline V gene (reference sequence). This CDR3 comprises 17 residues. Germline trimming cut 0 bases from V and 5 bases from J; bases unmatched to any gene: 8. CDR3 in DNA: TGTGCCAGTAGTATAGATTTTTATGGGACAGGGTATCAGCCCCAGCATTTT. Translation gives CASSIDFYGTGYQPQHF.

This clone is a singleton in its sample. This chain joins TRBV15 and TRBJ2-5; TRBD1 matches 7 bases. The CDR3 runs 15 residues. V lost 1 base to trimming and J lost 0 bases; unmatched junction nucleotides: 2. Per the germline V gene, CDR1 is LNHNV and CDR2 is YYDKDF (reference sequence). As DNA, the CDR3 is TGTGCCACCAGCAGAGGTACAGGGGACCAAGAGACCCAGTACTTC. Translated: CATSRGTGDQETQYF. The whole variable domain, remainder taken from reference TRBV15 and TRBJ2-5, is DAMVIQNPRYQVTQFGKPVTLSCSQTLNHNVMYWYQQKSSQAPKLLFHYYDKDFNNEADTPDNFQSRRPNTSFCFLDIRSPGLGDTAMYLCATSRGTGDQETQYFGPGTRLLVL.

This clone has more than one count but fewer than ten. The chain joins TRBV7-8 to TRBJ1-4; tentative D call: TRBD1 (5 bases). Germline assignment: CDR1 SGHVS and CDR2 FQNEAQ. Trimming left V 3 bases short and J 8 bases short, with 13 bases between. The CDR3 totals 14 residues. DNA of the CDR3: TGTGCCAGCAGCTTGAGGGGAGTACGGGAAAAACTGTTTTTT. Its protein product is CASSLRGVREKLFF. The full variable domain, in which reference TRBV7-8 and TRBJ1-4 provide the parts outside the CDR3, is GAGVSQSPRYKVAKRGQDVALRCDPISGHVSLFWYQQALGQGPEFLTYFQNEAQLDKSGLPSDRFFAERPEGSVSTLKIQRTQQEDSAVYLCASSLRGVREKLFFGSGTQLSVL.

This clone was seen only once. This chain uses TRBV7-2 with TRBJ2-7; D not resolved. CDR3 size: 13 residues. V gave up 5 bases and J gave up 3 bases, with 11 bases separating them. Looked up from germline, CDR1 is SGHTA and CDR2 is FQGNSA. CDR3 in DNA: TGTGCCAGCAGCACAAACCGGTACTACGAGCAGTACTTC. Amino acids: CASSTNRYYEQYF.

The CDR3 spells CASSLEVEGTEAFF. In DNA, the CDR3 is TGTGCCAGCAGCTTAGAGGTGGAGGGTACTGAAGCTTTCTTT. The chain links TRBV7-8 to TRBJ1-1; D is ambiguous. CDR3 length equals 14 residues. V was shortened by 1 base and J by 5 bases, with 11 bases between the two germline ends. Germline CDR1 SGHVS, CDR2 FQNEAQ.

This clone was seen a few times. The chain employs TRBV2 and TRBJ1-1; D call uncertain. Per germline, CDR1 SNHLY and CDR2 FYNNEI. CDR3 length equals 14 residues. V was cut by 1 base and J by 4 bases, with 10 bases left in between. CDR3 protein: CASSEEGLGTEAFF. CDR3 coding DNA: TGTGCCAGCAGTGAAGAGGGTTTGGGCACTGAAGCTTTCTTT.